The source of this T cell receptor beta chain is a study of shared clonotypes between healthy human individuals. Study-wide context: Each donor had three CD4 naive, three CD4 memory, two CD8 naive and one CD8 memory plate.

Researchers divided each subset's genomic DNA evenly across several immunoSEQ plates. Data came from immunoSEQ multiplex PCR; TCRdb stores just in-frame clones and leaves some out. This table has about 1.9 million clones, 90% to 95% appearing once. Naive CD8 cells lacked CD45RO and underwent positive selection for CCR7, leaving out terminally differentiated effector memory CD45RA+ cells. Adult Caucasians living in Nashville, Tennessee made up all of the donors. CDR1 is MNHEY and CDR2 is SVGAGI in the germline V gene. The CDR3 loop spans 14 amino acids. Trimming removed 2 bases at V and 7 bases at J, with 12 bases between.

The receptor was derived from a man aged 18 to 29 in good health. Some clones in this sample may be carry-over from other donors' samples. The V and J genes are TRBV6-5 and TRBJ1-5, with no clear D. Sequencing was done on a sample of naive CD8+ T cells from PBMCs. The CDR3 DNA is TGTGCCAGCAGTTACCCGGGTGAACTGCAGCCCCAGCATTTT. This sequence encodes CASSYPGELQPQHF.